This TCR beta chain originates from a study of T cell clonality in common variable immunodeficiency. Study results and caveats: What drives increased CVID clonality needs T cell subpopulation sequencing. In common variable immunodeficiency, TCR beta chains reportedly carried fewer deletions and N-nucleotide insertions.

Libraries were prepared by immunoSEQ multiplex PCR; TCRdb keeps only in-frame clonotypes and omits some of them. The sample shows about 28,000 clones, none of them appearing just once. Germline V lookup: CDR1 SGHDT, CDR2 YYEEEE. The CDR3 has 11 residues. This clone was counted a few times. The antigen is undetermined. The missing CDR3 end, 3 residues past where the read stops, is filled in from the germline J gene. This clonotype was obtained from a human donor with common variable immunodeficiency. The sample comprised peripheral blood mononuclear cells. This sequence joins TRBV5-6 and TRBJ1-1; D gene unclear. The CDR3 bases that were read are TGTGCCAGCAGCCGTACCCGGGAA. As protein: CASSRTRE. The entire CDR3 is CASSRTREAFF.